These 22 T cell receptor beta chains share one sample of origin, sequenced in a study of T cell responses to AZD1222 COVID-19 vaccine. Clones were sequenced by immunoSEQ multiplex PCR, and TCRdb holds only the in-frame ones, with some missing. The sample lists about 150,000 clones; 90% were seen once. The sample consisted of peripheral blood, taken on day 0 of AZD1222 vaccination. The receptors here all came from an adult in good health.

The chain employs TRBV27 and TRBJ2-7; no clear D gene. The CDR3 runs to 11 residues. Germline V lookup: CDR1 MNHEY, CDR2 SMNVEV (reference sequence). V shed 9 bases and J shed 2 bases, with 8 bases lying between them. DNA of the CDR3: TGTGCCAGTGGCGGTACCTACGAGCAGTACTTC. Its translation is CASGGTYEQYF.

The genes are TRBV6-4 and TRBJ2-1; D gene uncertain. The CDR3 has 10 residues. Germline CDR1 reads MRHNA; CDR2 reads SNTAGT. V was cut by 9 bases and J by 4 bases, with 4 bases left in between. The chain's CDR3 is CARKYNEQFF. In DNA form, the CDR3 reads TGTGCCAGGAAATACAATGAGCAGTTCTTC.

The chain combines TRBV6-2 or TRBV6-3 with TRBJ1-2, with D maybe TRBD1 (6 bases). Germline V gene sequence: CDR1 MNHEY, CDR2 SVGEGT. CDR3 length: 13 residues. V was pared by 6 bases and J by 4 bases, with 12 bases between. CDR3 sequence (DNA): TGTGCCAGCAGCTCCACAGGGACCTATGGCTACACCTTC. Protein product: CASSSTGTYGYTF.

The rearrangement links TRBV2 to TRBJ1-1; 8 bases map to TRBD1. The trim removed 8 bases at V and 1 base at J, leaving 9 bases unmatched. CDR3 length: 15 residues. CDR1 is SNHLY, CDR2 FYNNEI, per germline. In nucleotides, the CDR3 is TGTGCCAGCGACGGACAGGGTAATCGGAACACTGAAGCTTTCTTT. It encodes CASDGQGNRNTEAFF.

This clone was detected only a few times. The J gene is TRBJ1-1, the V gene TRBV5-6; tentatively, D is TRBD1 (5 bases). Trimming removed 4 bases at V and 5 bases at J, with 15 bases between. Per germline, CDR1 SGHDT and CDR2 YYEEEE. CDR3 size: 14 residues. In nucleotides, the CDR3 is TGTGCCAGCAGCCCTGGGTGGGGCACAACTGAAGCTTTCTTT. This codes for CASSPGWGTTEAFF.

The CDR3 protein is CASSSRQNSPLHF. CDR3 bases: TGCGCCAGCAGCTCCCGACAGAATTCACCCCTCCACTTT. This sequence joins TRBV5-1 and TRBJ1-6; maybe TRBD1 (5 bases). Deletions cut 3 bases from V and 7 bases from J, with 8 bases between. The CDR3 spans 13 residues. CDR1 is SGHRS and CDR2 is YFSETQ in the germline V gene.

This sequence joins TRBV7-9 and TRBJ1-5; D is undetermined. The germline gives CDR1 SEHNR, CDR2 FQNEAQ (reference sequence). The CDR3 consists of 14 residues. V lost 3 bases to trimming and J lost 6 bases, with 12 bases between them. CDR3 DNA: TGTGCCAGCAGCTTCTTGGGTCGGGGTCAGCCCCAGCATTTT. It yields the protein CASSFLGRGQPQHF.

The rearrangement links TRBV12-3 or TRBV12-4 to TRBJ1-1; perhaps TRBD1 as D (5 bases). V was clipped by 7 bases and J by 11 bases, with 14 bases between them. The CDR3 consists of 11 residues. The CDR3 bases are TGTGCCAGCATGTCCAGGGATTCGGCTTTCTTT. This codes for CASMSRDSAFF.

This chain's CDR3 is CASSLGGVPVYGYTF. The DNA for the CDR3 is TGCGCCAGCAGCTTGGGTGGGGTGCCAGTCTATGGCTACACCTTC. V usage is TRBV5-1 and J usage is TRBJ1-2; no definite D call. The length of the CDR3 is 15 residues. Trimming pared 0 bases from V and 4 bases from J, leaving 13 bases between. Germline CDR1 SGHRS, CDR2 YFSETQ.

The chain has TRBV24-1 and TRBJ1-3, with a tentative D call TRBD1 (5 bases). V dropped 7 bases and J dropped 1 base, with 13 bases sitting between them. CDR1 and CDR2 from the germline V gene are KGHDR and SFDVKD. This CDR3 region has 15 residues. The CDR3, as DNA: TGTGCCACCAGGGAGGGGAGAGAATCTGGAAACACCATATATTTT. It translates to CATREGRESGNTIYF.

The chain combines TRBV24-1 with TRBJ1-3; D is perhaps TRBD1 (5 bases). The CDR3 loop spans 15 amino acids. Germline loops: CDR1 KGHDR, CDR2 SFDVKD. Between the trimmed V and J ends, which lost 4 bases and 4 bases, there was a span of 13 bases. CDR3 sequence reads: CATSDPQGSGNTIYF. In nucleotides, the CDR3 is TGTGCCACCAGTGACCCGCAGGGTTCAGGAAACACCATATATTTT.

This clone was detected only a few times. The germline gene is not matched at one end of the junction; a read error may be the cause. This chain connects TRBV15 to TRBJ1-4; 10 nucleotides match TRBD1. The CDR3 contains 15 residues. CDR1 and CDR2 from the germline V gene are LNHNV and YYDKDF (reference sequence). CDR3 DNA sequence: TGTGCCACCAGCGGAGACAGGGGGCGAGGTGAAAAACTGTTTTTT. Translation: CATSGDRGRGEKLFF.

The chain is built from TRBV11-3 and TRBJ2-1; 8 bases agree with TRBD1. The CDR3 is 16 residues long. J gave up 6 bases and V 4 bases, and 11 bases lay outside the gene matches. Germline V gene lookup returns CDR1 SGHNT and CDR2 YENEEA. CDR3 protein: CASSSPSGTGSNEQFF. Here the CDR3 DNA reads TGTGCCAGCAGCTCGCCTTCCGGGACAGGCTCCAATGAGCAGTTCTTC.

This chain joins TRBV19 and TRBJ1-2; TRBD1 aligns across 7 bases. This CDR3 region has 14 residues. Germline V gives CDR1 LNHDA, CDR2 SQIVND (reference sequence). V lost 10 bases to trimming and J lost 7 bases; unmatched junction nucleotides: 15. CDR3 bases: TGTGCCACCCTGGACAGGCCCGGGCCTGGTGGCTACACCTTC. As protein: CATLDRPGPGGYTF.

The chain carries TRBV28 and TRBJ2-7; 10 nucleotides agree with TRBD1. The V gene end was trimmed by 1 base and the J gene end by 3 bases; junction bases not matched to a gene: 9. Germline values: CDR1 MDHEN, CDR2 SYDVKM. The CDR3 runs 17 residues. In DNA form, the CDR3 reads TGTGCCAGCAGTTTATTACGGGCCGGACAGGGGGTCTACGAGCAGTACTTC. The encoded protein is CASSLLRAGQGVYEQYF.

J is TRBJ1-2 and V is TRBV19; TRBD1 aligns across 9 bases. V shed 5 bases, J shed 4 bases, and the junction held 8 bases outside the gene matches. Germline CDR1 is LNHDA and CDR2 is SQIVND (reference sequence). CDR3 length: 15 amino acids. The CDR3 sequence is CASSLGTGHRYGYTF. The CDR3 nucleotides read TGTGCCAGTAGTCTGGGGACAGGGCATCGCTATGGCTACACCTTC.

The CDR3 sequence is CRPDRGQEQFF. For the CDR3, the DNA is TGCAGGCCGGACAGGGGGCAGGAGCAGTTCTTC. The chain couples TRBV20-1 to TRBJ2-1; the match to TRBD1 covers 11 bases. Germline V gene lookup returns CDR1 DFQATT and CDR2 SNEGSKA (reference sequence). The CDR3 sequence is 11 residues long.

The V gene is TRBV9, the J gene TRBJ1-2; 8 bases fit TRBD1. The CDR3 loop spans 15 amino acids. Germline CDR1 SGDLS, CDR2 YYNGEE. V dropped 0 bases and J dropped 4; count of bases not matched to a gene: 5. In nucleotides, the CDR3 is TGTGCCAGCAGCGTAGATGTACAGGGGGGCTATGGCTACACCTTC. Encoded protein: CASSVDVQGGYGYTF.

The gene calls are TRBV27 and TRBJ1-6; maybe TRBD1 (6 bases). CDR1 is MNHEY and CDR2 is SMNVEV in the germline V gene (reference sequence). This CDR3 comprises 22 residues. Trimming took 6 bases from V and 7 from J, leaving 37 bases between them. CDR3 residues: CASSVRGNHPGTHTSGNSPLHF. The CDR3 DNA follows: TGTGCCAGCAGCGTAAGGGGGAACCATCCCGGGACGCACACATCGGGCAATTCACCCCTCCACTTT.

The chain is built from TRBV6-2 or TRBV6-3 and TRBJ2-1; D remains unclear. V dropped 3 bases and J dropped 0 bases, with 18 bases sitting between them. Germline assignment: CDR1 MNHEY and CDR2 SVGEGT. The CDR3 runs 18 residues. For the CDR3, the DNA is TGTGCCAGCAGTTATTCGGCAAATGCGAAAAGCTCCTACAATGAGCAGTTCTTC. Its translation is CASSYSANAKSSYNEQFF.

The table lists this clone with a few counts. This rearrangement joins TRBV19 to TRBJ2-3; the match to TRBD2 covers 7 bases. Per germline, CDR1 LNHDA and CDR2 SQIVND (reference sequence). CDR3 length: 13 residues. The trim removed 7 bases at V and 5 bases at J, leaving 6 bases unmatched. Here the CDR3 DNA reads TGTGCCAGTACCGCGGGAGTGCGAGATACGCAGTATTTT. Amino acid sequence: CASTAGVRDTQYF.

The rearrangement uses TRBV7-8 and TRBJ1-4, with D hard to call. From germline, CDR1 is SGHVS and CDR2 FQNEAQ. V lost 1 base, J lost 3 bases, and 12 bases lay in between. The CDR3 sequence is 16 residues long. The CDR3 DNA reads TGTGCCAGCAGCTTAGAAGGGCGTGCACCTAATGAAAAACTGTTTTTT. Amino acid sequence: CASSLEGRAPNEKLFF.